The 9 T cell receptor beta chains below were found in one sample sequenced in a study of T cell responses to AZD1222 COVID-19 vaccine. The protocol was immunoSEQ multiplex PCR, while the TCRdb copy is restricted to in-frame clones and leaves out a portion. The sample consists of about 78,000 clones, 88% of them appearing once. Sequenced here: peripheral blood, sampled on day 0 of MenACWY control vaccination. The receptors come from an adult in good health.

The chain couples TRBV20-1 to TRBJ2-4; D gene ambiguous. Looked up from germline, CDR1 is DFQATT and CDR2 is SNEGSKA (reference sequence). The V end lost 5 bases, the J end lost 0 bases, and 2 bases lay between the germline ends. The CDR3 sequence is 11 residues long. CDR3: CSAEAKNIQYF. For the CDR3, the DNA is TGCAGTGCTGAAGCCAAAAACATTCAGTACTTC.

CDR3: CASSQVAGMGGAGSYNEQFF. CDR3 bases: TGCGCCAGCAGCCAAGTCGCGGGTATGGGGGGGGCCGGGTCCTACAATGAGCAGTTCTTC. The chain has TRBV4-1 and TRBJ2-1; possible D gene TRBD2, 7 bases. This CDR3 spans 20 amino acids. Trimming left V 1 base short and J 1 base short, with 23 bases between. Germline CDR1 MGHRA, CDR2 YSYEKL.

The gene calls are TRBV5-1 and TRBJ1-5; 9 nucleotides align to TRBD1. The trim removed 1 base at V and 8 bases at J, leaving 7 bases unmatched. Germline V lookup: CDR1 SGHRS, CDR2 YFSETQ. The CDR3 runs to 15 residues. For the CDR3, the DNA is TGCGCCAGCAGCTTGACAGGGGGCGGCCCCGAGCCCCAGCATTTT. Encoded protein: CASSLTGGGPEPQHF.

The count of this clone is one. The V call is TRBV5-1, the J call TRBJ1-4; unclear D gene. The CDR3 is made up of 15 amino acids. V was trimmed by 1 base and J by 0 bases, leaving 7 bases between them. From germline, CDR1 is SGHRS and CDR2 YFSETQ. CDR3 in amino acids: CASSLSATTNEKLFF. For the CDR3, the DNA is TGCGCCAGCAGCTTGTCGGCCACAACTAATGAAAAACTGTTTTTT.

This chain uses TRBV6-5 with TRBJ2-4, with 8 positions matching TRBD1. Germline V gene lookup returns CDR1 MNHEY and CDR2 SVGAGI. V lost 7 bases to trimming and J lost 6 bases; unmatched junction nucleotides: 8. The CDR3 has 14 amino acids. CDR3 DNA: TGTGCCAGCAAACCGACAGGGGCTGGAAACATTCAGTACTTC. The encoded protein is CASKPTGAGNIQYF.

This chain joins TRBV5-8 and TRBJ1-5, with no clear D. V was trimmed by 1 base and J by 2 bases, leaving 13 bases between them. The CDR3 runs to 16 residues. Germline V gives CDR1 SGHTS, CDR2 YDEGEE. Written as DNA, the CDR3 is TGTGCCAGCAGCTTGAGGGTTGGGGTTGGCAATCAGCCCCAGCATTTT. Translated: CASSLRVGVGNQPQHF.

The V call is TRBV23-1, the J call TRBJ2-2, with a weak D call TRBD1 (5 bases). TRBV23-1 is annotated as an ORF whose role is uncertain. Trimming took 0 bases from V and 1 from J, leaving 9 bases between them. The CDR3 has 16 residues. The CDR3 DNA is TGCGCCAGCAGTCAATCAGGCCAGGGGAACACCGGGGAGCTGTTTTTT. Its translation is CASSQSGQGNTGELFF.

The count of this clone is one. V and J are TRBV2 and TRBJ1-5; weak D call: TRBD1 (5 bases). Trimming took 6 bases from V and 4 from J, leaving 10 bases between them. In germline, CDR1 is SNHLY, CDR2 FYNNEI. The length of the CDR3 is 13 residues. The CDR3 DNA is TGTGCCAGCAGCCCCGGGGGGAATCAGCCCCAGCATTTT. Its translation is CASSPGGNQPQHF.

The chain links TRBV9 to TRBJ2-3; TRBD2 matches 8 bases. CDR3 length: 15 residues. Germline CDR1 and CDR2: SGDLS and YYNGEE. The V segment lost 0 bases and the J segment 5 bases; nucleotides outside the gene matches: 5. CDR3 in amino acids: CASSVAAGEKDTQYF. In nucleotides, the CDR3 is TGTGCCAGCAGCGTAGCAGCGGGGGAGAAAGATACGCAGTATTTT.